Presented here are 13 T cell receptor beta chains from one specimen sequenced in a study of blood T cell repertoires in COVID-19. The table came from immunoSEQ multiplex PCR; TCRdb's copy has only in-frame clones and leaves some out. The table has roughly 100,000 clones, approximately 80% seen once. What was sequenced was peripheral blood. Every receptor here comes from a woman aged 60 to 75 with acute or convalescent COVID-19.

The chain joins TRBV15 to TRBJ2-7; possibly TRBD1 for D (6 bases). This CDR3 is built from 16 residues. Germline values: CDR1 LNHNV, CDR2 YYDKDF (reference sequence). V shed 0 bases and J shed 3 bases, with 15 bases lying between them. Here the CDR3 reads CATSRDWGAQGYEQYF. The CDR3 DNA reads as TGTGCCACCAGCAGAGATTGGGGTGCACAGGGCTACGAGCAGTACTTC.

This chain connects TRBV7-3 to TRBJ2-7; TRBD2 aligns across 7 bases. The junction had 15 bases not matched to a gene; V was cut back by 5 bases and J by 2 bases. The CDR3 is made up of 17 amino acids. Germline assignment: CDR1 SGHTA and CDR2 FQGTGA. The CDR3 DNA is TGTGCCAGCAGCCCCCACCATGGGCGGGAGAATCCCTACGAGCAGTACTTC. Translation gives CASSPHHGRENPYEQYF.

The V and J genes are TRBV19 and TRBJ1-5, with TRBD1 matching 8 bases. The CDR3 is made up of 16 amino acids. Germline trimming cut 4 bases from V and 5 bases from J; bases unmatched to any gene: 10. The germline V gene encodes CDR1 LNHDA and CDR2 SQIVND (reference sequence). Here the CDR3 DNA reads TGTGCCAGTAGTACCGGACAGGGTTGGGGAGATCAGCCCCAGCATTTT. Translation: CASSTGQGWGDQPQHF.

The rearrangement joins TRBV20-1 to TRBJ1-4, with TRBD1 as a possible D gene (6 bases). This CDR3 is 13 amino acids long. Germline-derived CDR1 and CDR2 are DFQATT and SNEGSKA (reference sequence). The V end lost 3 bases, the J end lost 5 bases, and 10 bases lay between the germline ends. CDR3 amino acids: CSASEGTNEKLFF. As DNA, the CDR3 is TGCAGTGCTAGTGAGGGGACAAATGAAAAACTGTTTTTT.

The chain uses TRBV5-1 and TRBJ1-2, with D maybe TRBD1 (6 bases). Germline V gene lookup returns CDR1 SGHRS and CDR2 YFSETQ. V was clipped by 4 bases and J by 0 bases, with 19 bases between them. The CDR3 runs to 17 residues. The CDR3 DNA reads TGCGCCAGCAGCCTGGGACATTTTAGACAGGCTAACTATGGCTACACCTTC. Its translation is CASSLGHFRQANYGYTF.

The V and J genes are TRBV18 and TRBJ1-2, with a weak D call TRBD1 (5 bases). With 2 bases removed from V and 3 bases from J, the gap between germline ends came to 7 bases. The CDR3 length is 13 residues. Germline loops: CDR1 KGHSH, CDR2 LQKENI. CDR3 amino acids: CASSPAQDYGYTF. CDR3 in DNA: TGTGCCAGCTCACCAGCACAGGACTATGGCTACACCTTC.

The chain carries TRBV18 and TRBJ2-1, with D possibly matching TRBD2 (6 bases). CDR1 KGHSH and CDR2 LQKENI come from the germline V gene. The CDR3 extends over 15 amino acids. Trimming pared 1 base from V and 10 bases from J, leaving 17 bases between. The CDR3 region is CASSPLAVQPTEQFF. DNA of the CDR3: TGTGCCAGCTCACCACTAGCGGTACAACCCACAGAGCAGTTCTTC.

Here the CDR3 DNA reads TGTGCCAGCAGCAAAGCGAGCGGGGGGCATATCACTGAAGCTTTCTTT. This translates into CASSKASGGHITEAFF. This chain uses TRBV21-1 with TRBJ1-1. TRBV21-1 is a pseudogene locus. The CDR3 has 16 residues.

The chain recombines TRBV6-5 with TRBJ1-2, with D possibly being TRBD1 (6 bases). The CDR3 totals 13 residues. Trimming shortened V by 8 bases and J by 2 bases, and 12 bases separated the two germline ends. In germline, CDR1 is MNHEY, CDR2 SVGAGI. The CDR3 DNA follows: TGTGCCAGCGCTCGACAGGCCAACTATGGCTACACCTTC. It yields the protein CASARQANYGYTF.

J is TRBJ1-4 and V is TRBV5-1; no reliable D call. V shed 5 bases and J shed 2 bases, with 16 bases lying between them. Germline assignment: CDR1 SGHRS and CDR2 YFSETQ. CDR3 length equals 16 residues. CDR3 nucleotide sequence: TGCGCCAGCAGTATCGGGGAAGTAGCGACTAATGAAAAACTGTTTTTT. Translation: CASSIGEVATNEKLFF.

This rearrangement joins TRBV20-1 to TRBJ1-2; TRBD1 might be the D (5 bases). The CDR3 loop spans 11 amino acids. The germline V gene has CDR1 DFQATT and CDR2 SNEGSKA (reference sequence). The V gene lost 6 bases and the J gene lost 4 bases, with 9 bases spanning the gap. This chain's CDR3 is CSALQAYGYTF. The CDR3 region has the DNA TGCAGTGCCCTACAGGCCTATGGCTACACCTTC.

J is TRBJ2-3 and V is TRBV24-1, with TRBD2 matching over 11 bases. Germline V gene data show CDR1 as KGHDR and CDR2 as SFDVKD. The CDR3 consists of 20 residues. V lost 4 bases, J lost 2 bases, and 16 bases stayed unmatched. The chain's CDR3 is CATSDPSTSGSRFSTDTQYF. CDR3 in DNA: TGTGCCACCAGTGACCCCTCTACTAGCGGGAGCCGTTTCTCCACAGATACGCAGTATTTT.

CDR3 DNA: TGTGCCACCGACCGGGACAGGGGCACAGATACGCAGTATTTT. It codes for CATDRDRGTDTQYF. The genes are TRBV2 and TRBJ2-3; 9 nucleotides align to TRBD1. The length of the CDR3 is 14 residues. CDR1 and CDR2 (germline): SNHLY, FYNNEI. V shed 10 bases, J shed 1 base, and the junction held 6 bases outside the gene matches.